This T cell receptor (beta chain) comes out of a study of CD8 T cells in ankylosing spondylitis. The study, taken as a whole, reports: Reactive arthritis synovial fluid and blood previously showed some of these motif variants. Relatively rare in peripheral blood, disease-linked clones were also CD8+. It was reported that disease-linked clones were significantly enriched in matched ankylosing spondylitis synovial fluid. Ankylosing spondylitis blood appeared to carry a characteristic TCR beta motif of eight or nine highly homologous variants.

There are many counts of this clonotype. What it binds is not known. With molecular barcodes, quantitative 5'-RACE was used to make the TCR beta libraries. TCRdb redid the calling of the 5' RACE reads with MiXCR, one entry per CDR3 protein. The sample contains 500,000 or so distinct CDR3 sequences, about 5% of which appear only once. The CDR3 length is 14 residues. The V and J ends lost 6 bases and 8 bases respectively, with 19 bases between them. The V call is TRBV12-3 or TRBV12-4, the J call TRBJ1-2; unclear D gene. The sequenced material came from blood, either unsorted or a sorted T cell fraction (not recorded which). The sequence was obtained from a male donor with ankylosing spondylitis. The CDR3 region has the DNA TGTGCCAGCAGCCCCGCGGTAGGGCCCCGCGGCTACACCTTC. The encoded protein is CASSPAVGPRGYTF.